This T cell receptor beta chain comes out of a study of shared clonotypes between healthy human individuals. Study-wide background: The composition of the donors was a couple of women and a few men aged 18 to 49.

The assay used deep level. The assay was immunoSEQ multiplex PCR, and TCRdb's table has in-frame clones only and misses some. The sample consists of millions of clones, less than 95% of them appearing once. Terminally differentiated effector memory CD45RA+ cells were excluded by CCR7 positive selection of CD45RO-negative cells. CDR1 and CDR2 (germline): MNHEY, SVGAGI. The CDR3 covers 14 residues. V was trimmed by 7 bases and J by 2 bases, leaving 12 bases between them. The chain combines TRBV6-5 with TRBJ2-1; tentatively, D is TRBD1 (6 bases). The sequence came from a young man in good health. The sequencing sample was made of naive CD8+ T cells sorted from blood. CDR3 nucleotides: TGTGCCAGCAAGTCAGGGGACCCCTACAATGAGCAGTTCTTC. As protein: CASKSGDPYNEQFF.